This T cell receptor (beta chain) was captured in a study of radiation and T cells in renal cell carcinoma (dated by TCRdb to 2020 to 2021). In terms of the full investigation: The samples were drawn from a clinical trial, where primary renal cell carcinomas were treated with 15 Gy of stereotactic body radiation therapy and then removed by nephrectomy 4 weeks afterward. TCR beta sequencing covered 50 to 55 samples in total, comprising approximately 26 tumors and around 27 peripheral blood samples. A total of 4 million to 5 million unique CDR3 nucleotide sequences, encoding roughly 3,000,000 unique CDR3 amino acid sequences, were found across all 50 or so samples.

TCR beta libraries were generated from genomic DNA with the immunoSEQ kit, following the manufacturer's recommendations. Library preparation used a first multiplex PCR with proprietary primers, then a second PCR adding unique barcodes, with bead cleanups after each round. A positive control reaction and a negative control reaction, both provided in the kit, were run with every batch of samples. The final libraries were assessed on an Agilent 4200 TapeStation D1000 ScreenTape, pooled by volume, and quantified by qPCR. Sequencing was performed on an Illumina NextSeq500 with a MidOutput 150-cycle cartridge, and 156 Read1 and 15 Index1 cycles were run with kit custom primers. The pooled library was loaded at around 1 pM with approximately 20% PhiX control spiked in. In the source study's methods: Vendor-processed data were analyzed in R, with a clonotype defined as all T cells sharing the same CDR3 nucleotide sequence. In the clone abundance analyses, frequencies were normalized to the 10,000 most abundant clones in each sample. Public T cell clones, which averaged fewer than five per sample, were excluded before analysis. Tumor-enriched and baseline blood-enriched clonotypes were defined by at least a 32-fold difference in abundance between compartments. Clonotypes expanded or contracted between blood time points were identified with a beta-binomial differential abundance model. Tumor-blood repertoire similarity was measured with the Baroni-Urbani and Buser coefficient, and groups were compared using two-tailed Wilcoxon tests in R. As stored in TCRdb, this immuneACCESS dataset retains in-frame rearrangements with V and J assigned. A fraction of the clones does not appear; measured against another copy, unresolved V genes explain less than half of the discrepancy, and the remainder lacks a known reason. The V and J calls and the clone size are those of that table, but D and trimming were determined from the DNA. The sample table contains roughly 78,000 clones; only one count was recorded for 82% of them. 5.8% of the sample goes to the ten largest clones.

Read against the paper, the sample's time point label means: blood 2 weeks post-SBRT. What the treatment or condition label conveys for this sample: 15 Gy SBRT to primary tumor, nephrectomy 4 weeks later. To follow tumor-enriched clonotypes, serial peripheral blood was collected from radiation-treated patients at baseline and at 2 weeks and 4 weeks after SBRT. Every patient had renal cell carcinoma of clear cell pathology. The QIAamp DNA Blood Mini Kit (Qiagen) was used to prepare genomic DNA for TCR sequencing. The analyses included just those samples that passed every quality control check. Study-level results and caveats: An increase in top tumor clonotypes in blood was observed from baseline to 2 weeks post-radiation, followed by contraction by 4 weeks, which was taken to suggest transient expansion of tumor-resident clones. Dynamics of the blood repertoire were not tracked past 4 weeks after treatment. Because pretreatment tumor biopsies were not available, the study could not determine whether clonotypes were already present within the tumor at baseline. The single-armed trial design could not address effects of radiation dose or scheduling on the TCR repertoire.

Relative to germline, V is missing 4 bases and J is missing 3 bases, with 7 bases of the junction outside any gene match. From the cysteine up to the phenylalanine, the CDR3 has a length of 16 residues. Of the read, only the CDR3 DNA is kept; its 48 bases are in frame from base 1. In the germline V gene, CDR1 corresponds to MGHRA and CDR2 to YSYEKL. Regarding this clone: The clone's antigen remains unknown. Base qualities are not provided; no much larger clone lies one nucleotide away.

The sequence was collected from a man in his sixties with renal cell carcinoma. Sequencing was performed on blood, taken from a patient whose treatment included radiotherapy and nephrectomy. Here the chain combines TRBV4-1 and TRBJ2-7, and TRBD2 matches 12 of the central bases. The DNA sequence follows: TGCGCCAGCAGCCGGACTAGCGGGGCCCCAAACTACGAGCAGTACTTC. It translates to CASSRTSGAPNYEQYF.